This TCR beta chain comes out of a study of T-cell reconstitution after alpha-beta-depleted transplantation in children. Preparation of the TCRbeta library involved a method that used unique molecular identifiers. Each CDR3 protein is one row after TCRdb ran MiXCR on the PCR reads. The sample shows hundreds of thousands of distinct CDR3 sequences, around 13% of them seen only once. This clonotype was detected ten times or more. Its cognate antigen is unknown. Findings and limits, study-wide: Two months or so post-transplant, alpha-beta T cells reportedly derived from several hundred expanded graft clones. Where some patients showed high TCRbeta diversity at day 60, it came from recipient T cells and thymic progenitors that had survived.

Germline loops: CDR1 SGHRS, CDR2 YFSETQ. Trimming pared 4 bases from V and 0 bases from J, leaving 11 bases between. The CDR3 length is 14 residues. The clonotype originates from a girl aged 2-10 years with congenital amegakaryocytic thrombocytopenia, due to receive a stem cell transplant. The chain combines TRBV5-1 with TRBJ2-7; D might be TRBD1 (6 bases). The starting material was PBMCs, obtained before TCRalphabeta/CD19-depleted stem cell transplant. The CDR3 region is CASSPGTLSYEQYF. The CDR3 DNA sequence: TGCGCCAGCAGCCCCGGGACACTCTCCTACGAGCAGTACTTC.